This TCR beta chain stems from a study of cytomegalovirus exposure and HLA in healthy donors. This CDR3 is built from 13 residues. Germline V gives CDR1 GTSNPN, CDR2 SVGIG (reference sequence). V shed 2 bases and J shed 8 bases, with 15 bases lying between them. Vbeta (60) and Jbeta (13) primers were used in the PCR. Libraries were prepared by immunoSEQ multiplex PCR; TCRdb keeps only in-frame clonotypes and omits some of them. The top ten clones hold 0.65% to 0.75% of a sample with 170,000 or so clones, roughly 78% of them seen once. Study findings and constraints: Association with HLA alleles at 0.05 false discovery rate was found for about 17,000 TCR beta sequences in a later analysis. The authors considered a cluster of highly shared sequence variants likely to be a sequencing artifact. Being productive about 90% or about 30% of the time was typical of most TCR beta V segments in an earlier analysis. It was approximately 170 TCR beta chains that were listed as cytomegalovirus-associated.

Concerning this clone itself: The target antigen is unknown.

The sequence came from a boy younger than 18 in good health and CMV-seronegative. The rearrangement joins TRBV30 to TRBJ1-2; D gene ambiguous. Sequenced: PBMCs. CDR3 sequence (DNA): TGTGCCTGGAGTACGGGTCTGATTTTCGGCTACACCTTC. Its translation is CAWSTGLIFGYTF.